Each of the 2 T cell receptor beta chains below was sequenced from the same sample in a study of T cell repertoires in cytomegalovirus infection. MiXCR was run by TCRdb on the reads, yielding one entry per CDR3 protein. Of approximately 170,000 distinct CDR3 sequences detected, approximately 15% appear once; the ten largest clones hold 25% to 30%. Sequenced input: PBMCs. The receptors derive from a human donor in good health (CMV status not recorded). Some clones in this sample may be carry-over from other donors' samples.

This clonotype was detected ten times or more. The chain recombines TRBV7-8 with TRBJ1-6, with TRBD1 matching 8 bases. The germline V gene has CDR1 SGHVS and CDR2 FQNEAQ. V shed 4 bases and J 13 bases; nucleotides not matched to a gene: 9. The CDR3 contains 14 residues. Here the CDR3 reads CASSSGTGHFPLHF. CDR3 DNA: TGTGCCAGCAGCTCCGGGACAGGCCATTTTCCCCTCCACTTT.

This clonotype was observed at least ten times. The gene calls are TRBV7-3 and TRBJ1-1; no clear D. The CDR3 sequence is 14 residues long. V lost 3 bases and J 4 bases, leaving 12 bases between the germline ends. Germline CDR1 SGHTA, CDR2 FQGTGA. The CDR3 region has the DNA TGTGCCAGCAGCTTCGGCAGTCCTAGCACTGAAGCTTTCTTT. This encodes CASSFGSPSTEAFF. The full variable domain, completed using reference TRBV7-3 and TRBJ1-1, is GAGVSQTPSNKVTEKGKYVELRCDPISGHTALYWYRQSLGQGPEFLIYFQGTGAADDSGLPNDRFFAVRPEGSVSTLKIQRTERGDSAVYLCASSFGSPSTEAFFGQGTRLTVV.